The 11 T cell receptor beta chains presented below share a single source sample, sequenced in a study of blood T cell repertoires in COVID-19. Here immunoSEQ multiplex PCR was the method, and the copy in TCRdb shows in-frame clones only, minus some. Of hundreds of thousands of clones listed, 86% are singletons. Sequences were obtained from PBMCs or T cells enriched from blood (not recorded which). The source of these receptors is a middle-aged man who had recovered from COVID-19.

The CDR3 sequence: CASSLGTSGNYGEQFF. The CDR3 DNA sequence: TGCGCCAGCAGCTTGGGGACTAGCGGGAATTACGGTGAGCAGTTCTTC. The chain joins TRBV5-1 to TRBJ2-1, with TRBD2 matching 12 bases. Looked up from germline, CDR1 is SGHRS and CDR2 is YFSETQ. The CDR3 consists of 16 residues. The J segment lost 9 bases and the V segment lost 0 bases, leaving 7 bases of the junction unmatched.

V usage is TRBV29-1 and J usage is TRBJ1-6; 8 nucleotides line up with TRBD1. Unmatched junction bases numbered 10, after V lost 7 bases and J lost 5 bases. CDR1 SQVTM and CDR2 ANQGSEA come from the germline V gene. This CDR3 contains 15 residues. The CDR3 region has the DNA TGCAGCGCAGTCCTGGACAGGGCGGATAATTCACCCCTCCACTTT. Translating gives CSAVLDRADNSPLHF.

The chain uses TRBV5-1 and TRBJ1-1, with a possible D match to TRBD1 (6 bases). Germline values: CDR1 SGHRS, CDR2 YFSETQ. This CDR3 has 16 amino acids. Trimming pared 4 bases from V and 3 bases from J, leaving 19 bases between. DNA for the CDR3: TGCGCCAGCAGCCCGTTGCCGACAGGCCTCGACACTGAAGCTTTCTTT. Translating it yields CASSPLPTGLDTEAFF.

The chain has TRBV30 and TRBJ2-5; 10 bases are a match to TRBD2. V was pared by 4 bases and J by 4 bases, with 3 bases of the junction left unmatched. The CDR3 has 13 residues. CDR1 and CDR2 from the germline V gene are GTSNPN and SVGIG (reference sequence). CDR3 amino acids: CAWTGTSAETQYF. For the CDR3, the DNA is TGTGCCTGGACGGGGACTAGCGCAGAGACCCAGTACTTC.

As for this clone: This CDR3 is also generated by other DNA sequences in the sample. The chain joins TRBV18 to TRBJ1-5, with 7 bases identical to TRBD1. Germline CDR1 and CDR2: KGHSH and LQKENI. V was clipped by 3 bases and J by 7 bases; unmatched bases: 9. This CDR3 region has 15 residues. For the CDR3, the DNA is TGTGCCAGCTCACCGAGTAGACAGGGAGGACAGCCCCAGCATTTT. Its translation: CASSPSRQGGQPQHF.

This clone appeared once. V and J are TRBV30 and TRBJ1-6; 8 bases match TRBD1. Germline assignment: CDR1 GTSNPN and CDR2 SVGIG (reference sequence). V dropped 4 bases and J dropped 2; count of bases not matched to a gene: 7. The length of the CDR3 is 16 residues. The CDR3 DNA sequence: TGTGCCTGGAAAAGGACAGGGACGACCTATAATTCACCCCTCCACTTT. This translates into CAWKRTGTTYNSPLHF.

The rearrangement joins TRBV2 to TRBJ1-3, with 8 bases matching TRBD1. Trimming took 0 bases from V and 4 from J; bases not matched to a gene: 8. The CDR3 is 17 residues long. Germline CDR1 and CDR2: SNHLY and FYNNEI. CDR3 bases: TGTGCCAGCAGTGAAGCGCGGCAGGGGGCGCGAGGAAACACCATATATTTT. Translation: CASSEARQGARGNTIYF.

The chain's CDR3 is CASSSPGANEKLFF. In DNA form, the CDR3 reads TGTGCCAGCAGTTCCCCCGGGGCTAATGAAAAACTGTTTTTT. The rearrangement uses TRBV27 and TRBJ1-4; D unresolved. The germline CDR1 and CDR2 sequences are MNHEY and SMNVEV (reference sequence). Trimming pared 4 bases from V and 3 bases from J, leaving 9 bases between. CDR3 length equals 14 residues. Together with reference TRBV27 and TRBJ1-4, the CDR3 gives the full variable domain: EAQVTQNPRYLITVTGKKLTVTCSQNMNHEYMSWYRQDPGLGLRQIYYSMNVEVTDKGDVPEGYKVSRKEKRNFPLILESPSPNQTSLYFCASSSPGANEKLFFGSGTQLSVL.

This rearrangement joins TRBV19 to TRBJ2-7, with D possibly being TRBD1 (6 bases). Trimming pared 3 bases from V and 3 bases from J, leaving 18 bases between. Germline V gene lookup returns CDR1 LNHDA and CDR2 SQIVND (reference sequence). This CDR3 has 16 amino acids. The CDR3 coding sequence is TGTGCCAGTAGTATTCAGGGGCAGGGAAGTGGCTACGAGCAGTACTTC. This gives the protein CASSIQGQGSGYEQYF.

This chain joins TRBV7-9 and TRBJ2-1; 7 bases are shared with TRBD1. This CDR3 has 17 residues. The germline CDR1 and CDR2 sequences are SEHNR and FQNEAQ (reference sequence). The V segment lost 4 bases and the J segment 0 bases; nucleotides outside the gene matches: 9. The chain's CDR3 is CASSSELRGPSYNEQFF. CDR3 bases: TGTGCCAGCAGCTCCGAACTGAGGGGGCCCTCCTACAATGAGCAGTTCTTC.

The CDR3 spells CASSHATDRVEFSGNQPQHF. For the CDR3, the DNA is TGTGCCAGCAGCCACGCCACGGACAGGGTTGAATTTTCGGGCAATCAGCCCCAGCATTTT. This rearrangement joins TRBV7-3 to TRBJ1-5; 8 nucleotides match TRBD1. Germline values: CDR1 SGHTA, CDR2 FQGTGA. J gave up 2 bases and V 5 bases, and 20 bases lay outside the gene matches. This CDR3 spans 20 amino acids.